One and the same sample provided the 12 T cell receptor beta chains below, sequenced in a study. From the 5' RACE reads, TCRdb called clonotypes with MiXCR, one entry per CDR3 protein. The sample holds some 62,000 distinct CDR3 sequences, roughly 22% seen once. Sequenced: memory CD4+ T cells sorted from a lymph node. Sample subset: memory CD4+ T cells, CD4+CD45RO+CD25-. These receptors came from a female donor with breast cancer.

The rearrangement links TRBV5-6 to TRBJ2-5; no reliable D call. Germline assignment: CDR1 SGHDT and CDR2 YYEEEE. This CDR3 region has 13 residues. V lost 0 bases, J lost 2 bases, and 5 bases lay in between. Written as DNA, the CDR3 is TGTGCCAGCAGCTTGGCAGTTCAAGAGACCCAGTACTTC. It codes for CASSLAVQETQYF.

The chain combines TRBV4-1 with TRBJ2-1; D not resolved. The germline gives CDR1 MGHRA, CDR2 YSYEKL. Trimming left V 0 bases short and J 4 bases short, with 10 bases between. The CDR3 consists of 15 residues. CDR3 sequence (DNA): TGCGCCAGCAGCCAAGATGAAAGTCATTACAATGAGCAGTTCTTC. Residues: CASSQDESHYNEQFF.

The chain has TRBV24-1 and TRBJ2-3; 11 nucleotides match TRBD2. This CDR3 spans 17 amino acids. The V and J ends lost 6 bases and 2 bases, in that order; junction bases with no gene match: 9. Germline V gene lookup returns CDR1 KGHDR and CDR2 SFDVKD. The CDR3 DNA reads TGTGCCACCAGTTCCGTCTTAGCGGGAGGGCCCACAGATACGCAGTATTTT. As protein: CATSSVLAGGPTDTQYF.

CDR3 coding DNA: TGTGCCAGCAGTTACTCGGGTACCAGCAGCCCGAACACCGGGGAGCTGTTTTTT. This gives the protein CASSYSGTSSPNTGELFF. The rearrangement joins TRBV6-5 to TRBJ2-2; D ambiguous. CDR3 length: 18 residues. Germline CDR1 MNHEY, CDR2 SVGAGI. The V end was cut by 0 bases, the J end by 0 bases, with 14 bases between.

The J gene is TRBJ1-1, the V gene TRBV5-5; no definite D call. Deletions cut 0 bases from V and 0 bases from J, with 6 bases between. CDR3 length: 14 amino acids. CDR1 is SGHKS and CDR2 is YYEKEE in the germline V gene (reference sequence). CDR3 DNA: TGTGCCAGCAGCTTGGTTCCCGTGAACACTGAAGCTTTCTTT. Its translation: CASSLVPVNTEAFF.

The V gene is TRBV7-3, the J gene TRBJ2-1; tentatively, D is TRBD2 (6 bases). Trimming removed 2 bases from V and 2 bases from J, with 13 bases in between. This CDR3 region has 16 residues. From germline, CDR1 is SGHTA and CDR2 FQGTGA. The CDR3 here is CASSLFAGLTYNEQFF. The DNA of the CDR3 is TGTGCCAGCAGCTTATTCGCGGGATTGACCTACAATGAGCAGTTCTTC.

This clonotype has a handful of counts. The V and J genes are TRBV28 and TRBJ2-2, with D possibly being TRBD2 (6 bases). The V and J ends lost 7 bases and 1 base respectively, with 13 bases between them. The CDR3 spans 15 residues. Germline-derived CDR1 and CDR2 are MDHEN and SYDVKM. DNA for the CDR3: TGTGCCAGCACCGCTGCGGGATTGAACACCGGGGAGCTGTTTTTT. It translates to CASTAAGLNTGELFF.

This clonotype showed up just a few times. The rearrangement joins TRBV28 to TRBJ2-3; the D is unclear. CDR3 length: 11 amino acids. Germline assignment: CDR1 MDHEN and CDR2 SYDVKM. V gave up 5 bases and J gave up 4 bases, with 4 bases separating them. The CDR3 is CASSKADTQYF. CDR3 nucleotide sequence: TGTGCCAGCAGTAAAGCAGATACGCAGTATTTT.

This clonotype was seen a handful of times. This sequence joins TRBV2 and TRBJ2-1; D is perhaps TRBD2 (5 bases). Per the germline V gene, CDR1 is SNHLY and CDR2 is FYNNEI. The CDR3 is 13 residues long. V lost 6 bases to trimming and J lost 2 bases, with 8 bases between them. The CDR3 bases are TGTGCCAGCAGACTAGATCCCTACAATGAGCAGTTCTTC. Its translation is CASRLDPYNEQFF.

This clonotype was detected a few times. A read error is likely, as this CDR3 ends without the conserved phenylalanine or tryptophan. The chain carries TRBV6-2 or TRBV6-3 and TRBJ2-1; perhaps TRBD2 as D (6 bases). Trimming pared 8 bases from V and 4 bases from J, leaving 18 bases between. Looked up from germline, CDR1 is MNHEY and CDR2 is SVGEGT. The CDR3 extends over 15 amino acids. The CDR3 DNA follows: TGTGCCAGCGAAGCCAGGAGGGCCGGATACAATGAGCAGTTCCTC. This translates into CASEARRAGYNEQFL.

V and J are TRBV4-3 and TRBJ1-3, with 10 nucleotides matching TRBD1. V lost 4 bases and J lost 4; bases outside the gene matches: 19. Germline V lookup: CDR1 LGHNA, CDR2 YSLEER. The CDR3 spans 20 residues. CDR3 sequence reads: CASSRNRDRGLMSSGNTIYF. The CDR3, as DNA: TGCGCCAGCAGCCGCAACCGGGACAGGGGACTAATGAGCTCGGGAAACACCATATATTTT.

This clonotype was found many times. V is TRBV7-2 and J is TRBJ1-4; possible D gene TRBD1, 5 bases. The CDR3 has 15 residues. The germline V gene has CDR1 SGHTA and CDR2 FQGNSA. Trimming cost V 5 bases and J 3 bases, with 13 bases left between them. The CDR3 sequence is CASSPSGTANEKLFF. The DNA for the CDR3 is TGTGCCAGCAGCCCCTCCGGGACTGCTAATGAAAAACTGTTTTTT.